Each of the 20 T cell receptor beta chains below was sequenced from the same sample in a study of cytomegalovirus exposure and HLA in healthy donors. The table came from immunoSEQ multiplex PCR; TCRdb's copy has only in-frame clones and leaves some out. Of about 250,000 clones in the sample, over 75% are singletons; the top ten hold approximately 12%. The sequencing input was PBMCs. All receptors derive from a man aged 18 to 30 in good health and CMV-seropositive.

In its sample, this clone was seen a few times. The gene calls are TRBV30 and TRBJ2-7, with 8 nucleotides matching TRBD2. Germline CDR1 reads GTSNPN; CDR2 reads SVGIG (reference sequence). The CDR3 contains 19 residues. J was trimmed by 0 bases and V by 0 bases; bases with no gene match: 16. The CDR3 sequence is CAWSVYTYELADSSYEQYF. The DNA of the CDR3 is TGTGCCTGGAGTGTATATACGTACGAACTAGCGGACTCCTCCTACGAGCAGTACTTC.

J is TRBJ2-3 and V is TRBV5-1; the D call may be TRBD1 or TRBD2 (5 bases each). The CDR3 runs 17 residues. CDR1 and CDR2 (germline): SGHRS, YFSETQ. V shed 0 bases and J shed 4 bases, with 18 bases lying between them. CDR3 sequence reads: CASSLGGHFSGADTQYF. CDR3 DNA: TGCGCCAGCAGCTTGGGTGGACACTTCTCCGGGGCAGATACGCAGTATTTT. Full variable domain (missing parts from reference TRBV5-1 and TRBJ2-3): KAGVTQTPRYLIKTRGQQVTLSCSPISGHRSVSWYQQTPGQGLQFLFEYFSETQRNKGNFPGRFSGRQFSNSRSEMNVSTLELGDSALYLCASSLGGHFSGADTQYFGPGTRLTVL.

A few counts support this clone. J is TRBJ2-7 and V is TRBV6-5, with TRBD1 identical over 9 bases. Germline V gives CDR1 MNHEY, CDR2 SVGAGI. This CDR3 has 16 residues. The junction had 10 bases not matched to a gene; V was cut back by 2 bases and J by 5 bases. The CDR3 DNA is TGTGCCAGCAGTTACGCTCCGGGACAGGGTACCCACGAGCAGTACTTC. This gives the protein CASSYAPGQGTHEQYF.

This clone has a single count. Within the sample, other DNA sequences also encode this same CDR3. The CDR3 loop reads CASSLSSGSSYEQYF. CDR3 sequence (DNA): TGCGCCAGCAGCCTGTCTAGCGGGAGCTCCTACGAGCAGTACTTC. The chain recombines TRBV5-1 with TRBJ2-7; 10 bases line up with TRBD2. J gave up 0 bases and V 4 bases, and 4 bases lay outside the gene matches. This CDR3 contains 15 residues. The germline V gene has CDR1 SGHRS and CDR2 YFSETQ.

The chain employs TRBV29-1 and TRBJ2-7; TRBD2 is a possible D gene (6 bases). Germline loops: CDR1 SQVTM, CDR2 ANQGSEA. This CDR3 region has 14 residues. Trimming shortened V by 0 bases and J by 1 base, and 10 bases separated the two germline ends. The CDR3 DNA reads as TGCAGCGTTGAAGATCAGGAGGGTTCCTACGAGCAGTACTTC. This sequence encodes CSVEDQEGSYEQYF.

The chain links TRBV29-1 to TRBJ2-7; D unclear. This CDR3 has 13 amino acids. Germline CDR1 SQVTM, CDR2 ANQGSEA. Deletions cut 4 bases from V and 2 bases from J, with 12 bases between. The CDR3 protein is CSVGLAETYEQYF. CDR3 DNA: TGCAGCGTTGGCTTAGCAGAGACCTACGAGCAGTACTTC.

This clone appeared once. The chain links TRBV5-1 to TRBJ2-2; possibly TRBD1 for D (5 bases). Between the trimmed V and J ends, which lost 2 bases and 6 bases, there was a span of 8 bases. The CDR3 totals 13 residues. CDR1 is SGHRS and CDR2 is YFSETQ in the germline V gene. The CDR3 DNA reads TGCGCCAGCAGCTTACAAGGGGCCGGGGAGCTGTTTTTT. It encodes CASSLQGAGELFF.

Within the sample, this clone is medium-sized (0.01 to 0.1%). This chain joins TRBV7-2 and TRBJ1-5; 7 nucleotides agree with TRBD1. The CDR3 consists of 15 residues. CDR1 and CDR2 from the germline V gene are SGHTA and FQGNSA. Trimming cost V 5 bases and J 4 bases; bases outside gene matches: 8. Here the CDR3 reads CASSPDRERNQPQHF. The CDR3 DNA is TGTGCCAGCAGCCCAGACAGGGAGAGGAATCAGCCCCAGCATTTT.

The chain couples TRBV4-1 to TRBJ2-7; weak D call: TRBD2 (6 bases). The CDR3 covers 14 residues. CDR1 and CDR2 (germline): MGHRA, YSYEKL. V was trimmed by 0 bases and J by 6 bases, leaving 12 bases between them. The CDR3 protein is CASSQDRGYGEQYF. Written as DNA, the CDR3 is TGCGCCAGCAGCCAAGATCGGGGGTACGGCGAGCAGTACTTC.

The J gene is TRBJ1-4, the V gene TRBV21-1; the listed D gene, TRBD1, was not tested against the DNA. TRBV21-1 is annotated as a pseudogene. The CDR3 runs to 19 residues. The DNA for the CDR3 is TGTGCCAGCAGCAAGTGGTACAGGGGAGGTTGTAGAACTAATGAAAAACTGTTTTTT. It is translated as CASSKWYRGGCRTNEKLFF.

The chain employs TRBV7-2 and TRBJ2-5; 10 bases match TRBD1. The CDR3 contains 15 residues. Trimming took 5 bases from V and 5 from J; bases not matched to a gene: 8. Germline V lookup: CDR1 SGHTA, CDR2 FQGNSA. DNA for the CDR3: TGTGCCAGCAGCCATACCGGGACAGGGGTGGAGACCCAGTACTTC. Translated: CASSHTGTGVETQYF.

J is TRBJ1-1 and V is TRBV5-1, with 12 bases matching TRBD1. V shed 3 bases and J 5 bases; nucleotides not matched to a gene: 2. This CDR3 contains 14 residues. In germline, CDR1 is SGHRS, CDR2 YFSETQ. The CDR3 sequence is CASSSGQGATEAFF. In DNA, the CDR3 is TGCGCCAGCAGCTCGGGACAGGGGGCAACTGAAGCTTTCTTT.

The V gene is TRBV5-1, the J gene TRBJ2-1; D unresolved. The CDR3 is 16 residues long. Germline-derived CDR1 and CDR2 are SGHRS and YFSETQ. The V and J ends lost 4 bases and 0 bases respectively, with 14 bases between them. CDR3 loop: CASSTSSGFSYNEQFF. CDR3 coding DNA: TGCGCCAGCAGCACCTCCTCTGGATTCTCCTACAATGAGCAGTTCTTC.

The chain uses TRBV28 and TRBJ2-7; a possible D gene is TRBD1 (5 bases). Germline V CDR1 and CDR2: MDHEN, SYDVKM. V was trimmed by 5 bases and J by 4 bases, leaving 12 bases between them. The CDR3 sequence is 13 residues long. The CDR3 is CASSMGPFYEQYF. The CDR3 DNA reads TGTGCCAGCAGTATGGGGCCATTTTACGAGCAGTACTTC.

The CDR3 DNA sequence: TGTGCCAGCAGCTCAGGCCCAGGAGTCTCCTACAATGAGCAGTTCTTC. Its translation is CASSSGPGVSYNEQFF. The rearrangement joins TRBV11-2 to TRBJ2-1; no reliable D call. Germline lookup yields CDR1 SGHAT and CDR2 FQNNGV. Trimming shortened V by 4 bases and J by 0 bases, and 13 bases separated the two germline ends. The CDR3 is made up of 16 amino acids.

The chain links TRBV29-1 to TRBJ2-7, with 7 bases matching TRBD1. Germline V lookup: CDR1 SQVTM, CDR2 ANQGSEA. V was clipped by 4 bases and J by 0 bases; unmatched bases: 6. This CDR3 comprises 14 residues. The CDR3 DNA is TGCAGCGTTGTTCCCGGGACAGCCTCCTACGAGCAGTACTTC. Protein sequence: CSVVPGTASYEQYF.

The rearrangement uses TRBV29-1 and TRBJ2-1; TRBD2 is a possible D gene (6 bases). Germline assignment: CDR1 SQVTM and CDR2 ANQGSEA. Between the trimmed V and J ends, which lost 6 bases and 6 bases, there was a span of 12 bases. The CDR3 loop spans 12 amino acids. In nucleotides, the CDR3 is TGCAGCGTGGGCGGGACCCCCAATGAGCAGTTCTTC. Its translation: CSVGGTPNEQFF.

V is TRBV30 and J is TRBJ1-1; D is unresolved. From germline, CDR1 is GTSNPN and CDR2 SVGIG (reference sequence). V was trimmed by 0 bases and J by 3 bases, leaving 14 bases between them. This CDR3 region has 15 residues. The CDR3, as DNA: TGTGCCTGGAGTGTATTCATCGGCGAAGACACTGAAGCTTTCTTT. This translates into CAWSVFIGEDTEAFF.

A note on this clone: The sample contains more than one DNA sequence encoding this CDR3. The V gene is TRBV10-1, the J gene TRBJ2-3; 12 bases agree with TRBD2. The CDR3 consists of 15 residues. Germline CDR1 and CDR2: WNHNN and SYGVQD (reference sequence). V dropped 2 bases and J dropped 4; count of bases not matched to a gene: 1. The CDR3 here is CASSELAGGADTQYF. The CDR3 nucleotides read TGCGCCAGCAGTGAGCTAGCGGGAGGGGCAGATACGCAGTATTTT.

The rearrangement links TRBV9 to TRBJ2-2; possible D gene TRBD1, 6 bases. Germline-derived CDR1 and CDR2 are SGDLS and YYNGEE. Trimming stripped 3 bases from V and 7 bases from J, with 16 bases between. The CDR3 contains 15 residues. The CDR3 reads CASSGHLGGVGELFF. The CDR3 region has the DNA TGTGCCAGCAGCGGTCATCTAGGGGGTGTCGGGGAGCTGTTTTTT. The complete variable domain, with remaining parts taken from reference TRBV9 and TRBJ2-2, reads DSGVTQTPKHLITATGQRVTLRCSPRSGDLSVYWYQQSLDQGLQFLIQYYNGEERAKGNILERFSAQQFPDLHSELNLSSLELGDSALYFCASSGHLGGVGELFFGEGSRLTVL.